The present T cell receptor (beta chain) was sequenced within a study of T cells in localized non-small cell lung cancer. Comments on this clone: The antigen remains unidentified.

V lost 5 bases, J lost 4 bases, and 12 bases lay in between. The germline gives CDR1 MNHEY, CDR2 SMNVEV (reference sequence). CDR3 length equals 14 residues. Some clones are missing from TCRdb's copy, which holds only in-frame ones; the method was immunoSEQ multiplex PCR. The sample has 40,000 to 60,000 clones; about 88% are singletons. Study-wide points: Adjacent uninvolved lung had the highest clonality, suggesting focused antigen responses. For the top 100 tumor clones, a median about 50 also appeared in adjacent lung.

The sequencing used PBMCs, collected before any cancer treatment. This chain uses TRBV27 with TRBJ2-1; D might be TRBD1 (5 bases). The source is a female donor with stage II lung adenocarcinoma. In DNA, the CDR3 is TGTGCCAGCAGTCCTGCGGCAGGGTACAATGAGCAGTTCTTC. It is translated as CASSPAAGYNEQFF.